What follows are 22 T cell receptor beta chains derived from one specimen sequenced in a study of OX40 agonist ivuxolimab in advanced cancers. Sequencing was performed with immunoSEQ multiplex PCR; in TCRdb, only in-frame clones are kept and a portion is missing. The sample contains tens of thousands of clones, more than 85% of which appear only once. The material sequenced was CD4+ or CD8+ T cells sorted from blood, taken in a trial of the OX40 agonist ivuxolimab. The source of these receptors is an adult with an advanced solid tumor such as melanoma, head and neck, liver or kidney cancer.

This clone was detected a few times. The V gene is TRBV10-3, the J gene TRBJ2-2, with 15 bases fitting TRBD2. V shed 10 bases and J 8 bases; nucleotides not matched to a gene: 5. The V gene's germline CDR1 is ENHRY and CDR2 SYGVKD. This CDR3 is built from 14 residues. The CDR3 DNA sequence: TGTGCCACCGGACTAGCGGGAGGGCCGGGGGAGCTGTTTTTT. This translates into CATGLAGGPGELFF.

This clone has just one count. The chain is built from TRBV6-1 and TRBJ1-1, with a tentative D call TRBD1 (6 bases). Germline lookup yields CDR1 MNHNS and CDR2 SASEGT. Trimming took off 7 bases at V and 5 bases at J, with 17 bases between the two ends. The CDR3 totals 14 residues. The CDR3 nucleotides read TGTGCCAGCACCGAAGGGCAGGGGCCGACTGAAGCTTTCTTT. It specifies CASTEGQGPTEAFF.

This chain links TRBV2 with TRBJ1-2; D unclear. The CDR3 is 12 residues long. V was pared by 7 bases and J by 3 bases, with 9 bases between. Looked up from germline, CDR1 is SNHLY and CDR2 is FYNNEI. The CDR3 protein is CASTVSYYGYTF. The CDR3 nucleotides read TGTGCCAGCACAGTGTCCTACTATGGCTACACCTTC.

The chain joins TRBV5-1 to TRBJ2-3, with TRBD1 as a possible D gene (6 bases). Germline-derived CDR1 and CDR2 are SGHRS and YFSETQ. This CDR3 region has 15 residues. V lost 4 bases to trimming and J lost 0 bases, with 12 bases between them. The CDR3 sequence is CASSPGQTSTDTQYF. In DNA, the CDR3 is TGCGCCAGCAGCCCAGGACAGACTAGCACAGATACGCAGTATTTT.

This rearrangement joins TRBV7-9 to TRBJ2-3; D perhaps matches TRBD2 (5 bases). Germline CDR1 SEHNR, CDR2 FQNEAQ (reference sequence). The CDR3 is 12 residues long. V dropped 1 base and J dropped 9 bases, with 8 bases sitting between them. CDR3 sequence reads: CASSLVGGTQYF. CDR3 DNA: TGTGCCAGCAGCTTAGTTGGCGGGACGCAGTATTTT.

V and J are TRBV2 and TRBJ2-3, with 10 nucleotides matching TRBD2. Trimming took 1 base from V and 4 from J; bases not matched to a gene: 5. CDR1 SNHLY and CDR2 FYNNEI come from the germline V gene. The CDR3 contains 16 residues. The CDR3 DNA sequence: TGTGCCAGCAGTGAAGTTCTAGCGGGAGTAGCAGATACGCAGTATTTT. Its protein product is CASSEVLAGVADTQYF.

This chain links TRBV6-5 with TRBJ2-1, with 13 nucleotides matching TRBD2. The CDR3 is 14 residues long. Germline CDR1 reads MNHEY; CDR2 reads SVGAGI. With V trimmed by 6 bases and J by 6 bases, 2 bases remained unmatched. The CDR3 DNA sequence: TGTGCCAGCAGGGGGACTAGCGGGATCAATGAGCAGTTCTTC. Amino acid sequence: CASRGTSGINEQFF.

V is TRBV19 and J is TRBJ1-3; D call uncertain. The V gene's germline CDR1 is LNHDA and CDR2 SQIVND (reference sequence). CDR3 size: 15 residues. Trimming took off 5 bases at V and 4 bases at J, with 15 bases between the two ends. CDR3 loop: CASSPQPVYGNTIYF. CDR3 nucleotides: TGTGCCAGTAGTCCCCAGCCCGTTTACGGAAACACCATATATTTT.

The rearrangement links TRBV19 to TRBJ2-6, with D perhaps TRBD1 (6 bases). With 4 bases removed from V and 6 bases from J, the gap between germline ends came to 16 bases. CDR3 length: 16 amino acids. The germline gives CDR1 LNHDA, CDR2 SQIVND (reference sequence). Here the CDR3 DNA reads TGTGCCAGTAGTACGGACAGTTCTCTGGTGGCCAACGTCCTGACTTTC. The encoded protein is CASSTDSSLVANVLTF. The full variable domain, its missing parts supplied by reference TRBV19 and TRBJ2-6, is DGGITQSPKYLFRKEGQNVTLSCEQNLNHDAMYWYRQDPGQGLRLIYYSQIVNDFQKGDIAEGYSVSREKKESFPLTVTSAQKNPTAFYLCASSTDSSLVANVLTFGAGSRLTVL.

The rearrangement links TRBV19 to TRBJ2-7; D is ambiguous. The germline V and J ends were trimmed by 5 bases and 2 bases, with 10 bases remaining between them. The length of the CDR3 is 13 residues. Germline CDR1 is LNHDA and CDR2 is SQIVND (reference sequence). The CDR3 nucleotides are TGTGCCAGTAGTGCGGAAAGGGCCTACGAGCAGTACTTC. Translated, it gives CASSAERAYEQYF.

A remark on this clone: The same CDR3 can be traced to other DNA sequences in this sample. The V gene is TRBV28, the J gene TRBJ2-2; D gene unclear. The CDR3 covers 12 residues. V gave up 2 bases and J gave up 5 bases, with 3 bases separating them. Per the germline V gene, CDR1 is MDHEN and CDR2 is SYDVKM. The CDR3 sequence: CASSLVTGELFF. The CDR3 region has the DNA TGTGCCAGCAGTTTAGTGACCGGGGAGCTGTTTTTT.

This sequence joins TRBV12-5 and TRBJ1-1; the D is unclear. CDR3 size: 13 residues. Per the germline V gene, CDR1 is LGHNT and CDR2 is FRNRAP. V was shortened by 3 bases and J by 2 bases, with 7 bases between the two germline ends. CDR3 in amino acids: CASGLAFNTEAFF. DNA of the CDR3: TGTGCTAGTGGTTTAGCTTTTAACACTGAAGCTTTCTTT. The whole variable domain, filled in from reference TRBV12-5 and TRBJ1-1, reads DARVTQTPRHKVTEMGQEVTMRCQPILGHNTVFWYRQTMMQGLELLAYFRNRAPLDDSGMPKDRFSAEMPDATLATLKIQPSEPRDSAVYFCASGLAFNTEAFFGQGTRLTVV.

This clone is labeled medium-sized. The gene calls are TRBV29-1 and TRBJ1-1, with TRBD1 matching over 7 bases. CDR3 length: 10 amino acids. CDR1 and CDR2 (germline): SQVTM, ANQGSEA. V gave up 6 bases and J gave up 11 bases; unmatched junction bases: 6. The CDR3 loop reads CSVYRGKAFF. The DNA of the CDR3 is TGCAGCGTGTACAGGGGTAAGGCTTTCTTT.

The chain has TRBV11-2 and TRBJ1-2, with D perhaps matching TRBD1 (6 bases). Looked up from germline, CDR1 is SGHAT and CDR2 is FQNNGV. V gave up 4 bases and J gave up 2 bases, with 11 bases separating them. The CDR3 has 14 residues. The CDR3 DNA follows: TGTGCCAGCAGCTCATACAGGGACAACTATGGCTACACCTTC. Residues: CASSSYRDNYGYTF.

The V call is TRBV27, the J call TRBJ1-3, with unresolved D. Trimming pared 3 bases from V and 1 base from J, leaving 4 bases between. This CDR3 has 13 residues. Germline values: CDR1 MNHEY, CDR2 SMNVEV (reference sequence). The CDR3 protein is CASSLFSGNTIYF. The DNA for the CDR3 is TGTGCCAGCAGTTTGTTTTCTGGAAACACCATATATTTT.

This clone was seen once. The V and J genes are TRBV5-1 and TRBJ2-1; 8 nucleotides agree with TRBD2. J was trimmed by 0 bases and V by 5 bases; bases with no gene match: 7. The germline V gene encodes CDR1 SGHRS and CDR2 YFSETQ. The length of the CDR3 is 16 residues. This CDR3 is CASRLAVISSYNEQFF. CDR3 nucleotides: TGCGCCAGCAGACTAGCGGTTATTAGCTCCTACAATGAGCAGTTCTTC.

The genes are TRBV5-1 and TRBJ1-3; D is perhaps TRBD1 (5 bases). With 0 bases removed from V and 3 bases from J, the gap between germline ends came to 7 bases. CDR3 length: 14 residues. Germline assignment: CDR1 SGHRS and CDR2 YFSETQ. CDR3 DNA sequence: TGCGCCAGCAGCTTGGGAGGGGATGGAAACACCATATATTTT. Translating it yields CASSLGGDGNTIYF.

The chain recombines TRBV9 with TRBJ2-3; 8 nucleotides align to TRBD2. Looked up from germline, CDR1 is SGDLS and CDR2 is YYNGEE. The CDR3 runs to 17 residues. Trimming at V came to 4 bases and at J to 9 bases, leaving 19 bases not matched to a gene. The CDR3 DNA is TGTGCCAGCAGCCCTACGGTTAGCGGGATAAACTCAGGGACGCAGTATTTT. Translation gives CASSPTVSGINSGTQYF. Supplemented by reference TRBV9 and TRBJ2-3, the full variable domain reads DSGVTQTPKHLITATGQRVTLRCSPRSGDLSVYWYQQSLDQGLQFLIQYYNGEERAKGNILERFSAQQFPDLHSELNLSSLELGDSALYFCASSPTVSGINSGTQYFGPGTRLTVL.

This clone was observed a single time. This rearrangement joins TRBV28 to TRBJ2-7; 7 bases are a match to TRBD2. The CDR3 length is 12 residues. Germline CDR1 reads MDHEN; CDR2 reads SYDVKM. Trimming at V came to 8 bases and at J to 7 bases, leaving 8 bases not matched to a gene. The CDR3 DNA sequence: TGTGCCAGCGGTGGCGGGAGTTTTGAGCAGTACTTC. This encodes CASGGGSFEQYF.

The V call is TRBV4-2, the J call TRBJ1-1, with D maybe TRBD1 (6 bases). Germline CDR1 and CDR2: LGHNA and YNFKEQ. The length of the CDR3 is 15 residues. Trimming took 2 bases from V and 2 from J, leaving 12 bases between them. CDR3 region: CASSQYRGTNTEAFF. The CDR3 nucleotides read TGTGCCAGCAGCCAATATAGAGGGACAAACACTGAAGCTTTCTTT.

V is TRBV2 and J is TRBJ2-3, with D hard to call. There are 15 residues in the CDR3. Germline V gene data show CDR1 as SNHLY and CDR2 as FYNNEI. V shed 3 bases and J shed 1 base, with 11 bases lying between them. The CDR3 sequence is CASSDRAFGTDTQYF. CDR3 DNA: TGTGCCAGCAGTGATCGAGCCTTCGGCACAGATACGCAGTATTTT.

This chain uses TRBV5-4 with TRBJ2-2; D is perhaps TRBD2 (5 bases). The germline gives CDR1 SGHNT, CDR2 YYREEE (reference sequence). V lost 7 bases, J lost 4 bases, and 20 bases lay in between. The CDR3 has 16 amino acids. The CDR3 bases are TGTGCCAGCTCAACCCGAAGCGGAAGATTCACCGGGGAGCTGTTTTTT. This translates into CASSTRSGRFTGELFF.